This TCR beta chain was recovered during a study of cytomegalovirus exposure and HLA in healthy donors (dated by TCRdb to the late 2010s). Notes on the research overall: An earlier analysis of more than 550 of the donors reported around 280 Gb of sequence data and 117 million unique TCR beta sequences obtained from approximately 180 million T cells. Typing coverage varied by locus: about 620-630 donors for A, B, C, DRB1 and DQB1; approximately 500 for DQA1; more than 600 for DPA1; 400 to 480 for DPB1. Of the 300 to 450 genotyped donors, around 81% fell in the genetic ancestry cluster associated with self-reported Caucasian donors. The study profiled the T cell repertoires of 666 subjects by immunosequencing and related them to cytomegalovirus serostatus. An earlier analysis of some 600 of the donors applied high-throughput TCR beta sequencing to assess whether each TCR beta V gene segment acted as functional or pseudogenic. The study combined high-throughput TCR immunosequencing, statistical association of individual TCRs with disease status, and machine learning to predict cytomegalovirus infection status. Four to six DR-DQ haplotypes were handled as single units for association and clustering because linkage in the cohort was strong. In addition to the first cohort of 650 to 750 subjects, a separate validation cohort of 130 or so different subjects was used. The study was designed to test whether signatures of past pathogen exposure could be identified by cataloging public T cell receptors. A later genetic analysis used genome-wide SNP genotypes for about 60% of the roughly 670 donors, treating that subset as a discovery cohort. Alongside the repertoire data, information on donor age, sex, ethnicity and CMV serostatus was compiled. HLA typing included class I and class II loci at four-digit resolution. The later analysis used no new phenotypic data to find candidate immune exposures, relying instead on TCR beta sequences and their occurrence across donors. In a later analysis, previously published TCR beta repertoires from roughly 710 donors were re-analyzed and high-resolution HLA genotyping was added so that TCR occurrence patterns could be studied. Among about 390 genotyped donors of the cohort, an average of about 240,000 unique TCR beta nucleotide sequences were sequenced per donor, around a sixth of them non-productive. Approximately 300 gigabases of sequencing data and approximately 85 million unique TCR sequences were included in an early release covering 500 to 750 HLA-typed donors. All discovery cohort repertoires had been generated using a single sequencing platform. What the study reported, not specific to this receptor: In both the original and validation cohorts, the classifier was reported to diagnose cytomegalovirus status with high specificity and sensitivity. Only TCR beta chains were sequenced in this cohort, and the absence of alpha or paired-chain data limited detectable features. In a later analysis, HLA-associated TCR beta chains showed more clonal expansion and lower generation probabilities than non-associated chains that were equally common. A further reported finding was that TCR beta sequences accurately predicted the HLA-A and HLA-B alleles for most subjects in the first cohort. While some public TCRs were present in many individuals, most TCR sequences turned up only very rarely across donors. In a later analysis, about 17,000 TCR beta sequences were associated with specific HLA alleles at a false discovery rate of 0.05. According to the authors, the approach could potentially be generalized to other disease states and immunological phenotypes. In vitro tests confirmed that a few of the cytomegalovirus-associated TCR beta chains recognize cytomegalovirus antigens. Because counts were too low, roughly 18 rarely observed V segments, including chromosome 9 orphons, were left out of the earlier analysis of 587 of the donors. An association between a missense DCLRE1C variant and V-gene and J-gene trimming of TCR beta chains was found in a later genetic analysis and replicated in an independent cohort. A cluster of highly shared sequence variants was judged likely to represent a technical artifact of the sequencing pipeline. In a later analysis, the rate of TCR association differed among HLA loci, with DRB1 alleles having the most associated TCRs and HLA-C alleles having the fewest. Compared with the approximately 600-donor mean, donors in an Asian-associated ancestry cluster had fewer N-insertions in productive TCRs, according to a later genetic analysis. CMV serostatus was the only immune exposure information available for the cohort. When HLA alleles, especially DR and DQ, strongly co-occurred, attributing TCR associations to individual alleles was difficult. Sequencing depth was assumed to be roughly uniform across donors in the presence/absence analyses, though that assumption may not hold. The study gave a list of 150 to 200 TCR beta chains associated with cytomegalovirus. HLA typing was unavailable for some donors at each locus, so association tests used only the typed subset. Correlated functional status among segregating V segments might be attributable to linkage disequilibrium, but an unknown experimental factor could not be ruled out. The 87-base-pair reads could not distinguish some IMGT-functional V segments, including TRBV6-2 and TRBV6-3, so those segments were excluded. Several of the top co-occurrence clusters appeared to be linked to parvovirus B19, influenza, CMV and Epstein-Barr virus, according to a later analysis. A later analysis found that most CMV-associated TCR beta chains appeared HLA-restricted, with HLA associations seemingly driven largely by CMV exposure. An earlier analysis of approximately 590 of the donors showed that most TCR beta V segments appeared in productive rearrangements either about 90% or about 30% of the time, which broadly matched IMGT annotations.

Reading the germline V gene (reference sequence) gives CDR1 LNHDA and CDR2 SQIVND. V gives up 3 bases and J gives up 5 bases, and the segment between their germline ends measures 13 bases. The CDR3 goes from the cysteine to the phenylalanine over 15 residues. Of the read, only the CDR3 DNA is kept; its 45 bases are in frame from base 1. Note on this clone: Its cognate antigen has yet to be identified. Base qualities are not recorded, but no much larger clone differs from it by a single base.

Libraries were constructed by the immunoSEQ multiplex PCR assay. A mixture of 60 forward primers for TCR Vbeta segments and 13 reverse primers for TCR Jbeta segments was used in the multiplex PCR. The CDR3 region of rearranged TCR beta genes was amplified from genomic DNA by a multiplex PCR assay. The amplified TCR beta libraries were sequenced on the Illumina HiSeq System as 87-base-pair reads. From the authors' description of their analysis: In a later analysis, 80 million or so unique TCR beta chains were counted across the 500 to 850 repertoires, and roughly 10 million of these chains were shared by at least two donors. A nearest-neighbor algorithm error-corrected the raw reads and collapsed the reads into unique sequences, merging closely related sequences to remove PCR and sequencing errors. V, D and J gene segments were assigned by aligning CDR3 sequences to IMGT reference sequences. Each retained sequence needed at least a six-nucleotide match to both a V gene segment and a J gene segment. A rearrangement was called productive if the CDR3 had no stop codons and remained in frame with V and J, and every other rearrangement was called non-productive. Following IMGT convention, CDR3 was defined as the stretch from the second conserved V-encoded cysteine to the conserved J-encoded phenylalanine. Sequences without an unambiguous match to a single V gene segment were excluded from the earlier analysis of several hundred of the donors. In an earlier analysis of approximately 590 of the donors, V segments were called functional above 56.7% productive rearrangements and were called segregating when the between-donor standard deviation exceeded 5%. A statistical classification framework was developed to diagnose cytomegalovirus status using the catalog of TCR beta chain sequences. In a later analysis, V and J genes were assigned by comparing TCR nucleotide sequences against IMGT/GENE-DB human TR gene sequences. The TCRdist pipeline was used in a later analysis to assign CDR3 sequences and most-parsimonious VDJ recombination scenarios. A later analysis defined each TCR beta chain by its CDR3 amino acid sequence plus V-gene family, and excluded reads lacking a unique V-gene family. A later analysis removed 600 or so highly shared, low-generation-probability nucleotide sequences to deal with suspected cross-contamination and a sequencing artifact. In a later analysis, a clonal expansion index for each public chain was calculated from normalized within-repertoire ranks of inferred template counts. Generation probabilities in a later analysis came from a VDJ recombination model fitted to out-of-frame rearrangements, and those results were checked against IGoR. Hypergeometric tests were used in a later analysis to score TCR-TCR, TCR-HLA and TCR-CMV co-occurrence, with a repertoire-size bias correction applied to the TCR pairs. To estimate false discovery rates, a later analysis permuted the HLA or CMV assignments 20 times. A later analysis grouped co-occurring TCRs with DBSCAN, adding TCRdist sequence similarity when clustering within HLA-allele-positive subsets. Co-occurrence clustering excluded repertoires with fewer than 30,000 or more than 120,000 public chains, plus five with anomalous nucleotide sharing. This is the immuneACCESS table as TCRdb keeps it, with only in-frame sequences that have V and J called. A part of the clones is gone; compared with another copy, unresolved V genes explain less than half, and the rest is unexplained. The V and J calls and clone size come from that table; D and trimming were worked out from the DNA. A total of around 85,000 clones appear in this sample, roughly 75% of them only once. Approximately 1% of the sample comes from the top ten.

The cohort comprised several hundred healthy bone marrow donors. All cohort members were sampled while nominally healthy, although unrecorded immune exposures were likely present. The donor tested CMV seronegative, placing the donor among the roughly 340 seronegative members of the cohort. A peripheral blood sample was collected from each donor, and TCR beta sequencing was performed on peripheral blood mononuclear cells. Genomic DNA was extracted from the blood cell samples with the Qiagen DNeasy Blood Extraction Kit. The sequencing sample was made of PBMCs. This sequence originates from a male donor in good health and CMV-seronegative. This chain is built from TRBV19 and TRBJ2-2; TRBD1 is a weak D gene call, 6 bases matching. The DNA sequence is as follows: TGTGCCAGTAGTATCGCACAGGGAGAAACCGGGGAGCTGTTTTTT. Its protein product is CASSIAQGETGELFF.